Shown below are 27 T cell receptor beta chains from a single sample sequenced in a study of blood T cells in healthy people across ages. Then a second PCR, running about 6 to 12 cycles, was carried out with a sample-barcoded 5' primer and a J-beta primer mix. TCRdb re-called the 5' RACE reads through MiXCR, storing one row per CDR3 protein. Of approximately 1,700,000 distinct CDR3 sequences listed, about 39% were seen once; the top ten hold 20% to 25%. The sequencing sample was made of blood. These receptors all stem from a human donor in good health.

A few counts support this clonotype. The V gene is TRBV6-6, the J gene TRBJ1-2; TRBD1 is a possible D gene (5 bases). V was trimmed by 0 bases and J by 7 bases, leaving 9 bases between them. The CDR3 totals 13 residues. Germline V lookup: CDR1 MNHNY, CDR2 SVGAGI (reference sequence). This CDR3 is CASSYSDGGGYTF. The CDR3 bases are TGTGCCAGCAGTTACTCCGACGGGGGTGGCTACACCTTC.

The CDR3 DNA is TGTGCCAGCAGCTTCGGGACTCTTAATTCACCCCTCCACTTT. Amino acid sequence: CASSFGTLNSPLHF. V gene TRBV7-9 combines with J gene TRBJ1-6, with D tentatively TRBD1 (5 bases). The CDR3 contains 14 residues. Trimming pared 3 bases from V and 6 bases from J, leaving 9 bases between. The germline V gene has CDR1 SEHNR and CDR2 FQNEAQ (reference sequence).

This clonotype was seen more than once but under ten times. The CDR3 sequence: CASSEAHQSRHWQPQHF. The CDR3 DNA is TGTGCCAGCAGCGAAGCCCATCAAAGTAGGCATTGGCAGCCCCAGCATTTT. This rearrangement joins TRBV7-2 to TRBJ1-5; no clear D. Germline CDR1 reads SGHTA; CDR2 reads FQGNSA. Deletions cut 5 bases from V and 7 bases from J, with 24 bases between. This CDR3 has 17 amino acids.

The J gene is TRBJ1-1, the V gene TRBV20-1; no clear D. Germline CDR1 reads DFQATT; CDR2 reads SNEGSKA (reference sequence). This CDR3 is built from 11 residues. Trimming cost V 3 bases and J 5 bases, with 7 bases left between them. CDR3 loop: CSARVGTEAFF. Here the CDR3 DNA reads TGCAGTGCTAGGGTGGGAACTGAAGCTTTCTTT.

CDR3 sequence reads: CASSHGDRGIGYTF. CDR3 in DNA: TGTGCCAGCAGCCATGGAGACAGGGGTATCGGCTACACCTTC. The V gene is TRBV3-1, the J gene TRBJ1-2, with 8 bases lining up with TRBD1. The CDR3 contains 14 residues. Germline V CDR1 and CDR2: LGHDT, YNNKEL (reference sequence). With 3 bases clipped from V and 8 bases from J, the junction kept 8 bases outside the gene matches.

This chain connects TRBV20-1 to TRBJ1-5; D uncertain. The germline gives CDR1 DFQATT, CDR2 SNEGSKA (reference sequence). This CDR3 comprises 14 residues. The ends were cut back, 3 bases at V and 6 bases at J, with 15 bases in the middle. CDR3 region: CSASGKWMGQPQHF. The CDR3 DNA is TGCAGTGCTAGTGGCAAGTGGATGGGTCAGCCCCAGCATTTT.

This clonotype was found a few times. The rearrangement links TRBV29-1 to TRBJ1-2; 7 bases fit TRBD1. V was clipped by 7 bases and J by 7 bases; unmatched bases: 9. This CDR3 spans 12 amino acids. Germline V gene sequence: CDR1 SQVTM, CDR2 ANQGSEA. The CDR3 bases are TGCAGCGATCGGGACAGTAGCCTTGGCTACACCTTC. The encoded protein is CSDRDSSLGYTF.

The chain links TRBV5-8 to TRBJ1-5; D not certain. The CDR3 extends over 12 amino acids. Germline values: CDR1 SGHTS, CDR2 YDEGEE. Deletions cut 1 base from V and 11 bases from J, with 10 bases between. CDR3 in DNA: TGTGCCAGCAGCTTGCGGTTATCTGCCCAGCATTTT. This codes for CASSLRLSAQHF.

Notes on this clonotype: A junction boundary mismatches the germline segment, possibly from a read error. The rearrangement joins TRBV12-3 or TRBV12-4 to TRBJ1-2; 12 bases line up with TRBD1. The CDR3 consists of 16 residues. This CDR3 is CVSSLMGQGADYGYTF. In DNA, the CDR3 is TGTGTCAGCAGTTTAATGGGACAGGGGGCCGACTATGGCTACACCTTC.

In this sample, this clonotype turned up a few times. The chain employs TRBV6-2 or TRBV6-3 and TRBJ2-7, with D hard to call. The CDR3 has 12 residues. Germline V gene sequence: CDR1 MNHEY, CDR2 SVGEGT. Trimming left V 0 bases short and J 6 bases short, with 6 bases between. CDR3 amino acids: CASSYSLAEQYF. The CDR3 DNA reads as TGTGCCAGCAGTTACTCTTTAGCCGAGCAGTACTTC.

This clonotype showed up just a few times. The genes are TRBV7-2 and TRBJ2-2; D not certain. Looked up from germline, CDR1 is SGHTA and CDR2 is FQGNSA. V lost 4 bases to trimming and J lost 1 base, with 1 base between them. This CDR3 comprises 12 residues. CDR3 coding DNA: TGTGCCAGCAGCTGGAACACCGGGGAGCTGTTTTTT. As protein: CASSWNTGELFF.

The chain employs TRBV29-1 and TRBJ1-1; perhaps TRBD1 as D (5 bases). V lost 6 bases to trimming and J lost 1 base, with 15 bases between them. The germline V gene encodes CDR1 SQVTM and CDR2 ANQGSEA. The CDR3 totals 14 residues. Here the CDR3 reads CSVGAVAGNTEAFF. CDR3 DNA: TGCAGCGTAGGGGCAGTCGCCGGGAACACTGAAGCTTTCTTT.

The chain recombines TRBV27 with TRBJ1-4, with D uncertain. CDR1 is MNHEY, CDR2 SMNVEV, per germline (reference sequence). This CDR3 is built from 15 residues. V lost 6 bases and J lost 5, with 16 bases in between. CDR3 DNA sequence: TGTGCCAGCAGATCCTTAAACATACTAAATGAAAAACTGTTTTTT. It yields the protein CASRSLNILNEKLFF.

The chain uses TRBV7-9 and TRBJ2-2; D unclear. V was clipped by 2 bases and J by 1 base, with 8 bases between them. Germline lookup yields CDR1 SEHNR and CDR2 FQNEAQ (reference sequence). The CDR3 consists of 15 residues. The CDR3 region is CASSLYGQNTGELFF. CDR3 bases: TGTGCCAGCAGCTTATATGGGCAGAACACCGGGGAGCTGTTTTTT.

About this clonotype: The junction shows a germline mismatch at one end, possibly a read error. This rearrangement joins TRBV11-1 to TRBJ2-7; 10 bases match TRBD2. Germline V gene sequence: CDR1 SGHAT, CDR2 FQDESV (reference sequence). The CDR3 extends over 14 amino acids. CDR3 in DNA: TGTGCCGGCAGCCTCGGACTAGCGGACTACGAGCAGTACTTC. It yields the protein CAGSLGLADYEQYF.

CDR3 region: CASSHMPAGEQFF. The CDR3, as DNA: TGCGCCAGCAGCCACATGCCAGCGGGCGAGCAGTTCTTC. The genes are TRBV4-3 and TRBJ2-1; D may be TRBD2 (6 bases). The V end was cut by 3 bases, the J end by 10 bases, with 13 bases between. This CDR3 has 13 residues. Germline V gives CDR1 LGHNA, CDR2 YSLEER.

The rearrangement links TRBV5-1 to TRBJ1-1; no clear D. Germline CDR1 and CDR2: SGHRS and YFSETQ. The CDR3 has 13 amino acids. Trimming removed 3 bases at V and 0 bases at J, with 6 bases between. The chain's CDR3 is CASSSVLNTEAFF. The DNA for the CDR3 is TGCGCCAGCAGCTCAGTCCTGAACACTGAAGCTTTCTTT.

This clonotype was seen a handful of times. The chain is built from TRBV4-2 and TRBJ1-6; D gene uncertain. Trimming pared 0 bases from V and 13 bases from J, leaving 4 bases between. This CDR3 region has 11 residues. The germline V gene encodes CDR1 LGHNA and CDR2 YNFKEQ. The CDR3 region has the DNA TGTGCCAGCAGCCAAGAGGGGCCCCTCCACTTT. Protein product: CASSQEGPLHF.

V is TRBV10-3 and J is TRBJ2-2; the D is unclear. This CDR3 comprises 14 residues. CDR1 ENHRY and CDR2 SYGVKD come from the germline V gene. Deletions cut 5 bases from V and 3 bases from J, with 10 bases between. CDR3 sequence (DNA): TGTGCCATCAGTACCCCAGGATACACCGGGGAGCTGTTTTTT. This encodes CAISTPGYTGELFF.

The V and J genes are TRBV14 and TRBJ2-5; perhaps D is TRBD1 or TRBD2 (5 bases each). CDR3 length: 16 amino acids. The germline V gene has CDR1 SGHDN and CDR2 FVKESK. V lost 0 bases, J lost 5 bases, and 16 bases lay in between. The CDR3 DNA sequence: TGTGCCAGCAGCCAAGATTGGGGGACGGTTCTGGAGACCCAGTACTTC. Amino acids: CASSQDWGTVLETQYF.

The chain couples TRBV4-1 to TRBJ1-4; TRBD1 is a possible D gene (6 bases). There are 19 residues in the CDR3. Germline assignment: CDR1 MGHRA and CDR2 YSYEKL. Between the trimmed V and J ends, which lost 2 bases and 4 bases, there was a span of 23 bases. CDR3 nucleotides: TGCGCCAGCAGCCAATTGACCGGGACAAGGTTTCAACATAATGAAAAACTGTTTTTT. Protein product: CASSQLTGTRFQHNEKLFF.

The J gene is TRBJ2-7, the V gene TRBV3-1; possibly TRBD1 for D (5 bases). Per germline, CDR1 LGHDT and CDR2 YNNKEL (reference sequence). This CDR3 spans 15 amino acids. V was pared by 6 bases and J by 1 base, with 16 bases between. CDR3 in amino acids: CASSPNPDSSYEQYF. The DNA of the CDR3 is TGTGCCAGCAGTCCCAACCCCGACAGTTCCTACGAGCAGTACTTC.

The CDR3 protein is CASRKTGGEQFF. CDR3 DNA sequence: TGTGCCAGCAGAAAGACAGGGGGTGAGCAGTTCTTC. J is TRBJ2-1 and V is TRBV28; 9 bases fit TRBD1. With 6 bases clipped from V and 9 bases from J, the junction kept 3 bases outside the gene matches. CDR1 MDHEN and CDR2 SYDVKM come from the germline V gene. This CDR3 region has 12 residues. The full variable domain, with the rest looked up from reference TRBV28 and TRBJ2-1, is DVKVTQSSRYLVKRTGEKVFLECVQDMDHENMFWYRQDPGLGLRLIYFSYDVKMKEKGDIPEGYSVSREKKERFSLILESASTNQTSMYLCASRKTGGEQFFGPGTRLTVL.

The V and J genes are TRBV29-1 and TRBJ2-7; the D call may be TRBD1 or TRBD2 (6 bases each). V shed 3 bases and J shed 0 bases, with 12 bases lying between them. The CDR3 length is 14 residues. Germline V lookup: CDR1 SQVTM, CDR2 ANQGSEA. CDR3 sequence: CSVEVADSSYEQYF. As DNA, the CDR3 is TGCAGCGTTGAGGTAGCGGACAGCTCCTACGAGCAGTACTTC.

The chain links TRBV20-1 to TRBJ1-3; weak D call: TRBD1 (5 bases). The V gene's germline CDR1 is DFQATT and CDR2 SNEGSKA (reference sequence). Trimming took off 0 bases at V and 2 bases at J, with 11 bases between the two ends. The CDR3 loop spans 15 amino acids. The CDR3 loop is CSARDLSRAGNTIYF. As DNA, the CDR3 is TGCAGTGCTAGAGATCTTTCCAGGGCTGGAAACACCATATATTTT.

The genes are TRBV3-1 and TRBJ2-1, with TRBD1 matching 7 bases. CDR3 size: 13 residues. Trimming at V came to 6 bases and at J to 1 base, leaving 0 bases not matched to a gene. CDR1 is LGHDT and CDR2 is YNNKEL in the germline V gene (reference sequence). The CDR3 loop is CASRGQSYNEQFF. The CDR3 DNA follows: TGTGCCAGCAGGGGACAGTCCTACAATGAGCAGTTCTTC.

CDR3 protein: CASSYSMVGELFF. The CDR3 DNA reads TGTGCCAGCAGTTATTCTATGGTGGGGGAGCTGTTTTTT. V gene TRBV6-2 or TRBV6-3 combines with J gene TRBJ2-2, with no clear D. Germline V gene sequence: CDR1 MNHEY, CDR2 SVGEGT. CDR3 length: 13 residues. V was pared by 3 bases and J by 8 bases, with 10 bases between.